These 10 T cell receptor beta chains originate from one sample sequenced in a study of blood T cell repertoires in COVID-19. TCRdb's copy holds only in-frame clones and misses some; the assay was immunoSEQ multiplex PCR. The table shows a few hundred thousand clones, with 75% to 90% occurring only once. Sequenced input: peripheral blood. Receptor source: a woman under 30 with acute or convalescent COVID-19.

The chain combines TRBV24-1 with TRBJ1-1, with D possibly TRBD1 on 6 matching bases. Germline-derived CDR1 and CDR2 are KGHDR and SFDVKD. Trimming removed 2 bases at V and 1 base at J, with 10 bases between. The length of the CDR3 is 15 residues. The DNA for the CDR3 is TGTGCCACCAGTGATTCCGGGACACCGAACACTGAAGCTTTCTTT. Translating it yields CATSDSGTPNTEAFF.

This clone was seen once. The gene calls are TRBV28 and TRBJ1-2, with 9 bases matching TRBD1. CDR1 and CDR2 (germline): MDHEN, SYDVKM. J was trimmed by 7 bases and V by 8 bases; bases with no gene match: 11. The CDR3 has 14 residues. The CDR3 region has the DNA TGTGCCAGCGCTTTCCGGACAGGGGCTAGTGGCTACACCTTC. Its protein is CASAFRTGASGYTF.

The V and J genes are TRBV30 and TRBJ1-1; the D gene is possibly TRBD1 (5 bases). The CDR3 consists of 12 residues. Germline CDR1 GTSNPN, CDR2 SVGIG (reference sequence). Trimming stripped 4 bases from V and 1 base from J, with 7 bases between. CDR3 loop: CAWKDKNTEAFF. CDR3 in DNA: TGTGCCTGGAAGGACAAGAACACTGAAGCTTTCTTT.

The chain recombines TRBV12-3 or TRBV12-4 with TRBJ2-1; 7 nucleotides line up with TRBD2. V was pared by 7 bases and J by 8 bases, with 5 bases of the junction left unmatched. This CDR3 is 12 amino acids long. The CDR3 here is CASKTSTDEQFF. CDR3 nucleotide sequence: TGTGCCAGCAAGACTAGCACAGATGAGCAGTTCTTC.

V usage is TRBV28 and J usage is TRBJ2-7; 8 bases line up with TRBD2. CDR3 length equals 14 residues. After removal of 7 bases from V and 2 bases from J, the junction contained 7 bases not matched to a gene. CDR1 is MDHEN and CDR2 is SYDVKM in the germline V gene. This chain's CDR3 is CASIERETAYEQYF. CDR3 nucleotide sequence: TGTGCCAGCATCGAGCGGGAGACCGCCTACGAGCAGTACTTC.

This chain's CDR3 is CASSDGLAGPTGELFF. In nucleotides, the CDR3 is TGCGCCAGCAGCGACGGACTAGCGGGACCCACCGGGGAGCTGTTTTTT. The gene calls are TRBV5-1 and TRBJ2-2; 12 bases match TRBD2. J was trimmed by 4 bases and V by 4 bases; bases with no gene match: 5. The CDR3 runs to 16 residues. Germline V gene sequence: CDR1 SGHRS, CDR2 YFSETQ.

This chain joins TRBV7-2 and TRBJ2-6; 8 nucleotides align to TRBD2. CDR1 SGHTA and CDR2 FQGNSA come from the germline V gene. Germline trimming cut 4 bases from V and 4 bases from J; bases unmatched to any gene: 12. The CDR3 is 18 amino acids. The CDR3 DNA follows: TGTGCCAGCAGCTCAACCGGGACTAGGTACAGGGGGGCCAACGTCCTGACTTTC. It translates to CASSSTGTRYRGANVLTF.

This clone was observed a handful of times. The chain links TRBV7-8 to TRBJ1-1; TRBD1 matches 10 bases. The V gene's germline CDR1 is SGHVS and CDR2 FQNEAQ. The CDR3 extends over 15 amino acids. V lost 4 bases, J lost 2 bases, and 4 bases stayed unmatched. In nucleotides, the CDR3 is TGTGCCAGCAGCTACCGGGACAGGGGCAACACTGAAGCTTTCTTT. Translation gives CASSYRDRGNTEAFF.

The V call is TRBV5-6, the J call TRBJ1-1; 7 bases are a match to TRBD1. The CDR3 is made up of 15 amino acids. With V trimmed by 3 bases and J by 2 bases, 7 bases remained unmatched. Looked up from germline, CDR1 is SGHDT and CDR2 is YYEEEE. The CDR3 loop reads CASSWLGDRNTEAFF. CDR3 in DNA: TGTGCCAGCAGCTGGCTTGGGGACAGAAACACTGAAGCTTTCTTT.

V usage is TRBV3-1 (or the pseudogene TRBV3-2) and J usage is TRBJ1-6, with 7 bases aligning to TRBD1. Germline loops: CDR1 LGHDT, CDR2 YNNKEL (reference sequence). V shed 4 bases and J 9 bases; nucleotides not matched to a gene: 6. This CDR3 spans 14 amino acids. The CDR3 reads CASSPDRRGSPLHF. The CDR3 region has the DNA TGTGCCAGCAGCCCGGACAGGCGGGGTTCACCCCTCCACTTT.